This T cell receptor (beta chain) was identified during a study of T cells of healthy individuals. A single record per CDR3 protein comes from TCRdb applying MiXCR to the 5' RACE reads. The table records 85,000 to 100,000 distinct CDR3 sequences, 15% to 20% of them present only once. This clonotype was detected ten times or more. The V segment lost 7 bases and the J segment 2 bases; nucleotides outside the gene matches: 13. The CDR3 runs to 16 residues. From germline, CDR1 is DFQATT and CDR2 SNEGSKA (reference sequence). This clonotype originated in a human donor in good health. The chain carries TRBV20-1 and TRBJ2-7; 11 nucleotides match TRBD2. The CDR3 is CSVIRGGTSGTYEQYF. For the CDR3, the DNA is TGCAGTGTTATTAGGGGGGGGACTAGCGGTACCTACGAGCAGTACTTC.